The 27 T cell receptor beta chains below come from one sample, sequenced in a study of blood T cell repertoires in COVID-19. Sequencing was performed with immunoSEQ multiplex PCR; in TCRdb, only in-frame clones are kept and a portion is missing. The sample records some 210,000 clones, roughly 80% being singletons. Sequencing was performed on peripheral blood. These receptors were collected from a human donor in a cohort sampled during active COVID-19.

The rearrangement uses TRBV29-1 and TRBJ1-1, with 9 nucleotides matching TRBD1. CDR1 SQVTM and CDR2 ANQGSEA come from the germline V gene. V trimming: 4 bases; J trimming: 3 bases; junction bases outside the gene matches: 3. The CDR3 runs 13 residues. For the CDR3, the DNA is TGCAGCGTTGGAAACAGGGGGCACACTGAAGCTTTCTTT. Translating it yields CSVGNRGHTEAFF.

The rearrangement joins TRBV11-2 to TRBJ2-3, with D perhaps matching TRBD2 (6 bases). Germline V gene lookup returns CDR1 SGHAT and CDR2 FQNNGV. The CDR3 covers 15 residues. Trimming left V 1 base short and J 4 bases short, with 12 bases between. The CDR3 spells CASSLGNGGADTQYF. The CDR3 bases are TGTGCCAGCAGCTTAGGTAACGGGGGAGCAGATACGCAGTATTTT. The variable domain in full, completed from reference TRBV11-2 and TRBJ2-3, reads EAGVAQSPRYKIIEKRQSVAFWCNPISGHATLYWYQQILGQGPKLLIQFQNNGVVDDSQLPKDRFSAERLKGVDSTLKIQPAKLEDSAVYLCASSLGNGGADTQYFGPGTRLTVL.

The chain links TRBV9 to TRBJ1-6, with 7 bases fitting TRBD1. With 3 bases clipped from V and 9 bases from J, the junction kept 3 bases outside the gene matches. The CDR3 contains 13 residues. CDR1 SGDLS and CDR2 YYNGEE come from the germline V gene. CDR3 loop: CASSEGQASPLHF. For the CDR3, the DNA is TGTGCCAGCAGCGAAGGACAGGCTTCACCCCTCCACTTT.

The CDR3 DNA is TGTGCCAGCAGCAGGGACAGGGATAGCAATCAGCCCCAGCATTTT. Its protein is CASSRDRDSNQPQHF. The chain recombines TRBV6-5 with TRBJ1-5, with 9 bases lining up with TRBD1. The germline gives CDR1 MNHEY, CDR2 SVGAGI. J lost 0 bases, V lost 6 bases, and 3 bases had no gene match. The CDR3 is 15 residues long.

The CDR3 region is CASSLPGHLTSTDTQYF. The CDR3 DNA reads TGTGCCAGCAGCCTGCCCGGACACCTAACTAGCACAGATACGCAGTATTTT. This chain connects TRBV5-4 to TRBJ2-3; a weak D match, TRBD1 (5 bases). Between the trimmed V and J ends, which lost 4 bases and 0 bases, there was a span of 18 bases. Per the germline V gene, CDR1 is SGHNT and CDR2 is YYREEE (reference sequence). This CDR3 spans 17 amino acids.

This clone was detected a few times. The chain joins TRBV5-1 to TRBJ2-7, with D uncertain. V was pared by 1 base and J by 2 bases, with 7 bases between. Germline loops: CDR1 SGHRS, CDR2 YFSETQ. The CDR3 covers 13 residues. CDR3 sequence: CASSLNQAYEQYF. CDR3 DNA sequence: TGCGCCAGCAGCTTGAACCAGGCCTACGAGCAGTACTTC.

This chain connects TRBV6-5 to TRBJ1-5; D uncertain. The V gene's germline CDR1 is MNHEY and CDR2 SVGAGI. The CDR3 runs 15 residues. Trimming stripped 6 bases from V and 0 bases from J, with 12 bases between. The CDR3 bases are TGTGCCAGCAGGGATGGAGGTCTTAGCAATCAGCCCCAGCATTTT. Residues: CASRDGGLSNQPQHF.

The CDR3, as DNA: TGCGCCAGCAGCTTGGCCGGCGGAAAAAACATTCAGTACTTC. Protein sequence: CASSLAGGKNIQYF. J is TRBJ2-4 and V is TRBV5-1; D not certain. CDR1 is SGHRS and CDR2 is YFSETQ in the germline V gene. V lost 0 bases, J lost 4 bases, and 8 bases lay in between. This CDR3 has 14 residues.

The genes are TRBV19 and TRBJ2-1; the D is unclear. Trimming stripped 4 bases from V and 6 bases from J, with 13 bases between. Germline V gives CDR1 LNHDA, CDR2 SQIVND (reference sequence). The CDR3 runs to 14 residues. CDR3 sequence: CASSTPLSPNEQFF. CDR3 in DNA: TGTGCCAGTAGTACCCCTCTGAGTCCCAATGAGCAGTTCTTC. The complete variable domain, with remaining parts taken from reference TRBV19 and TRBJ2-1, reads DGGITQSPKYLFRKEGQNVTLSCEQNLNHDAMYWYRQDPGQGLRLIYYSQIVNDFQKGDIAEGYSVSREKKESFPLTVTSAQKNPTAFYLCASSTPLSPNEQFFGPGTRLTVL.

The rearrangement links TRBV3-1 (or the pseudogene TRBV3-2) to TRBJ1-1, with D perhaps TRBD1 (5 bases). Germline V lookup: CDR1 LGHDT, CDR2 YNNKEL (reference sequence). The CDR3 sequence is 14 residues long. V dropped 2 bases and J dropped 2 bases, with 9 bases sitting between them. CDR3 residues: CASSQLQGNTEAFF. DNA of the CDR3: TGTGCCAGCAGCCAATTGCAGGGCAACACTGAAGCTTTCTTT.

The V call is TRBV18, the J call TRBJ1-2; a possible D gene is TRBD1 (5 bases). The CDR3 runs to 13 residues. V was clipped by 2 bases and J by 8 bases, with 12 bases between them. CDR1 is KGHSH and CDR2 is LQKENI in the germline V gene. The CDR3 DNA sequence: TGTGCCAGCTCACCAGCGGGGGAGGAGGGCTACACCTTC. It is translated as CASSPAGEEGYTF.

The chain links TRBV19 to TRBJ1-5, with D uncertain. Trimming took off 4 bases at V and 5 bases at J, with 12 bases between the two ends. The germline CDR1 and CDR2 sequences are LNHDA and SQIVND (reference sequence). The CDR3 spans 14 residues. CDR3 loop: CASSRPIEDQPQHF. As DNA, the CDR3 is TGTGCCAGTAGTAGACCGATAGAGGATCAGCCCCAGCATTTT.

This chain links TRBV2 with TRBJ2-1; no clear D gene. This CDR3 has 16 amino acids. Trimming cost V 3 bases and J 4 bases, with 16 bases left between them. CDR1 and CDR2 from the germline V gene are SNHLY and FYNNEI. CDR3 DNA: TGTGCCAGCAGTGATGGTGGCAGGCGAGCTTACAATGAGCAGTTCTTC. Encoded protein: CASSDGGRRAYNEQFF.

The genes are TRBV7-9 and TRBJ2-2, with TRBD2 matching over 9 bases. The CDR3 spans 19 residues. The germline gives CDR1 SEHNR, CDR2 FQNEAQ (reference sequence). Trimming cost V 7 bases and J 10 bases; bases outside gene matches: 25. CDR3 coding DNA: TGTGCCAGCACCCGCGCCCTAGCGGGGCCCCAGAACTCTGACATGGAGCTGTTTTTT. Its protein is CASTRALAGPQNSDMELFF.

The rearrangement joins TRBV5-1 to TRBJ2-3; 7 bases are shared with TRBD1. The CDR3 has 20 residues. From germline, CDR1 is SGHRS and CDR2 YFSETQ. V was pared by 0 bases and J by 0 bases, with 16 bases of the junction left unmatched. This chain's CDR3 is CASSLAHLDRPLFSTDTQYF. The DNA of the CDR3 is TGCGCCAGCAGCTTGGCCCATCTGGACAGGCCGTTGTTTAGCACAGATACGCAGTATTTT. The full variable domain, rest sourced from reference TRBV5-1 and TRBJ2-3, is KAGVTQTPRYLIKTRGQQVTLSCSPISGHRSVSWYQQTPGQGLQFLFEYFSETQRNKGNFPGRFSGRQFSNSRSEMNVSTLELGDSALYLCASSLAHLDRPLFSTDTQYFGPGTRLTVL.

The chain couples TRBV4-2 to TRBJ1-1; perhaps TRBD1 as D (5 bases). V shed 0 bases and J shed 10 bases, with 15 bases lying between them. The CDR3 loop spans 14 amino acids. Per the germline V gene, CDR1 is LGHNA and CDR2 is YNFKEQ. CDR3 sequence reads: CASSQDGGGWAAFF. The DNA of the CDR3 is TGTGCCAGCAGCCAAGATGGGGGGGGTTGGGCAGCTTTCTTT.

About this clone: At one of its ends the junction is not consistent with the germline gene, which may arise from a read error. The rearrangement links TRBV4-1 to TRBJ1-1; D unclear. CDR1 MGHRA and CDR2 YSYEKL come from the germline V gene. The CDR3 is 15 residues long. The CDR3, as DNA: TGCGCCAGCACCCAACCGGAACGAGGGCACACTGAAGCTTTCTTT. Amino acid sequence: CASTQPERGHTEAFF.

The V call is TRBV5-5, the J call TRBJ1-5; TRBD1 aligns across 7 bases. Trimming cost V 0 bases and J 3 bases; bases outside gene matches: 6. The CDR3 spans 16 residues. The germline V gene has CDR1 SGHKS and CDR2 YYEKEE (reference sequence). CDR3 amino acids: CASSLVGTANNQPQHF. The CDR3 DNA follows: TGTGCCAGCAGCTTGGTCGGGACAGCTAACAATCAGCCCCAGCATTTT. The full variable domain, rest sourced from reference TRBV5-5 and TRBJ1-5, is DAGVTQSPTHLIKTRGQQVTLRCSPISGHKSVSWYQQVLGQGPQFIFQYYEKEERGRGNFPDRFSARQFPNYSSELNVNALLLGDSALYLCASSLVGTANNQPQHFGDGTRLSIL.

In DNA form, the CDR3 reads TGCGCCAGCAGCTTGCTACAGGGGAGGTCAGATACGCAGTATTTT. Encoded protein: CASSLLQGRSDTQYF. The chain has TRBV5-1 and TRBJ2-3, with D tentatively TRBD1 (7 bases). CDR3 length: 15 residues. Trimming shortened V by 1 base and J by 4 bases, and 13 bases separated the two germline ends. CDR1 and CDR2 from the germline V gene are SGHRS and YFSETQ. Full variable domain (rest looked up from reference TRBV5-1 and TRBJ2-3): KAGVTQTPRYLIKTRGQQVTLSCSPISGHRSVSWYQQTPGQGLQFLFEYFSETQRNKGNFPGRFSGRQFSNSRSEMNVSTLELGDSALYLCASSLLQGRSDTQYFGPGTRLTVL.

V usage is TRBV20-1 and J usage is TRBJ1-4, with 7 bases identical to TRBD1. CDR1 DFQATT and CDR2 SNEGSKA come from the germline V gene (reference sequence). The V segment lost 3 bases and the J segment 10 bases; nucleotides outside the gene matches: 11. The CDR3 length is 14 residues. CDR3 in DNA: TGCAGTGCTAGTATTGGACAGGCCGGTGGAAAACTGTTTTTT. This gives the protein CSASIGQAGGKLFF.

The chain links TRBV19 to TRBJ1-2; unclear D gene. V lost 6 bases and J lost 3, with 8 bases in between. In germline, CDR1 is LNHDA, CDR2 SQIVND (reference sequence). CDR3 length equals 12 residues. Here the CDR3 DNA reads TGTGCCAGTAGCCCCGGGTACTATGGCTACACCTTC. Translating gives CASSPGYYGYTF.

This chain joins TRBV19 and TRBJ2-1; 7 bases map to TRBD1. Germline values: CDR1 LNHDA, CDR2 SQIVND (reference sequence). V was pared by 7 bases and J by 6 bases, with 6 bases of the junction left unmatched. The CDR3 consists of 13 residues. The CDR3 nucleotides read TGTGCCAGTACGACAGGGTACGGCAATGAGCAGTTCTTC. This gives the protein CASTTGYGNEQFF.

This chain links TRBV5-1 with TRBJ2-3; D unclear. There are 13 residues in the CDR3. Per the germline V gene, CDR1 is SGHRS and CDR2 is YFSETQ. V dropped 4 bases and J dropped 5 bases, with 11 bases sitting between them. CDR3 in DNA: TGCGCCAGCAGCCTCCCATCACTAGATACGCAGTATTTT. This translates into CASSLPSLDTQYF.

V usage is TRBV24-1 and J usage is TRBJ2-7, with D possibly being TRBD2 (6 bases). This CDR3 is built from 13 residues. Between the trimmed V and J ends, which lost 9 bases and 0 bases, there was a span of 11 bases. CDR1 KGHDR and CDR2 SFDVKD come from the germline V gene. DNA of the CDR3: TGTGCCACCGCTGGGGGGAACTCCTACGAGCAGTACTTC. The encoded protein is CATAGGNSYEQYF.

CDR3 DNA: TGTGCCAGCAGGAGGGCGGGACAGGAAGCTTTCTTT. Translating it yields CASRRAGQEAFF. The rearrangement joins TRBV6-5 to TRBJ1-1; 7 positions match TRBD1. CDR1 is MNHEY, CDR2 SVGAGI, per germline. V gave up 6 bases and J gave up 8 bases; unmatched junction bases: 6. The CDR3 is made up of 12 amino acids.

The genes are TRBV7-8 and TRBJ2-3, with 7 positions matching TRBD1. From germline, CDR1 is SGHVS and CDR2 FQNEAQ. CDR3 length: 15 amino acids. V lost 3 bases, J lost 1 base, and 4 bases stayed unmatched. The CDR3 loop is CASSFRDRRTDTQYF. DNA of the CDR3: TGTGCCAGCAGCTTCCGGGACAGACGCACAGATACGCAGTATTTT.

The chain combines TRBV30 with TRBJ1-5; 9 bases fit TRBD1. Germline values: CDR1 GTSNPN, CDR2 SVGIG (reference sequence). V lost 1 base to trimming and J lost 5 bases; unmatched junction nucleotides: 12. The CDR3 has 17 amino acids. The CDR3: CAWSAFGSGTGYQPQHF. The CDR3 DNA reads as TGTGCCTGGAGTGCCTTCGGATCCGGGACAGGGTATCAGCCCCAGCATTTT.